This TCR beta chain was sequenced in a study of memory CD4+ T cells and cytomegalovirus serostatus. Overall study context: Healthy Belgian adult donors included fewer than 10 CMV-positive and 24 CMV-negative people. Study-level results: Of 164 reported CMV TCRbeta sequences, 60 to 85 were found in memory CD4+ repertoires. Repertoires predicted CMV serostatus with median bootstrapped AUC of about 0.96.

Worth noting for this clone: Its antigen is not known.

Single viable CD3+CD4+CD8-CD45RO+ cells were sorted as the memory CD4+ T cells. Data came from immunoSEQ multiplex PCR; TCRdb stores just in-frame clones and leaves some out. The table records around 88,000 clones, about 80% of them present only once. The TCR comes from an adult in good health and CMV-seropositive. The sequencing input was memory CD4+ T cells from blood.

The CDR3, as DNA: TGCAGCGTTGAAGCAGGGTTAACAGATACGCAGTATTTT. It codes for CSVEAGLTDTQYF. This chain uses TRBV29-1 with TRBJ2-3, with D possibly TRBD1 on 5 matching bases. This CDR3 is built from 13 residues. Deletions cut 1 base from V and 3 bases from J, with 8 bases between. CDR1 and CDR2 from the germline V gene are SQVTM and ANQGSEA.